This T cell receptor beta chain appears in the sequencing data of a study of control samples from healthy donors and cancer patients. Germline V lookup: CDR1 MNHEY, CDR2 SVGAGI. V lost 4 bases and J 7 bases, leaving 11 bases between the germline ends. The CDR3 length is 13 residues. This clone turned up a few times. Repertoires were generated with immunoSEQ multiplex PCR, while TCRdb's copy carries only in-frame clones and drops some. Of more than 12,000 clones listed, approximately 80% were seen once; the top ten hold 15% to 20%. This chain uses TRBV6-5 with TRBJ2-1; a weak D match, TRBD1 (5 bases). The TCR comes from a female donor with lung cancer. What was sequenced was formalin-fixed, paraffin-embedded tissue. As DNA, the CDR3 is TGTGCCAGCAGTTCCCAGGGTTTGAATGAGCAGTTCTTC. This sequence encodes CASSSQGLNEQFF.